This record concerns one TCR beta chain sequence. The sample belongs to a study of CD8 T cells in Susac syndrome. In the study overall: Treatment at blood withdrawal was none, corticosteroids, or intravenous immunoglobulin alone in Susac syndrome patients.

A quantity of roughly 0.5 to 1 ug RNA underwent reverse transcription using random hexamers. The TCR beta CDR3 was amplified by immunoSEQ multiplex PCR across 54 Vbeta, 13 Jbeta. TCRdb reprocessed the immunoSEQ multiplex PCR reads via MiXCR and lists one record per CDR3 protein. Here the sample spans fewer than 85,000 distinct CDR3 sequences, around 94% being singletons. The CDR3 runs to 16 residues. Per the germline V gene, CDR1 is SGHVS and CDR2 is FNYEAQ. V shed 5 bases and J shed 0 bases, with 11 bases lying between them. The chain uses TRBV7-6 and TRBJ2-6, with D unclear. The sample taken for sequencing was CD8+ T cells from PBMCs. This TCR was recovered from a human donor with Susac syndrome. CDR3 loop: CASSLDTVSGANVLTF. CDR3 DNA sequence: TGTGCCAGCAGCCTAGACACCGTCTCTGGGGCCAACGTCCTGACTTTC.